This T cell receptor beta chain was recovered during a study of T cell repertoires and HLA-DP antigens. The PCR primers covered 54 TRBV and 13 TRBJ segments. The method was immunoSEQ multiplex PCR; TCRdb's version includes in-frame clones alone and lacks a portion of them. The table records roughly 120,000 clones, around 93% of them present only once. About this clone itself: No antigen is known for it.

CD4+ T cells were isolated untouched, about 98% pure. This clonotype was obtained from a woman younger than 35 in good health and CMV-seronegative. Sequenced input: CD4+ T cells from PBMCs.

CDR3 in amino acids: CASSSTSGGETQYF. CDR3 nucleotides: TGTGCCAGCAGTTCGACTAGCGGCGGGGAGACCCAGTACTTC. J is TRBJ2-5 and V is TRBV6-5, with 9 nucleotides matching TRBD2. The CDR3 has 14 residues. Per the germline V gene, CDR1 is MNHEY and CDR2 is SVGAGI. V was pared by 4 bases and J by 5 bases, with 5 bases of the junction left unmatched.